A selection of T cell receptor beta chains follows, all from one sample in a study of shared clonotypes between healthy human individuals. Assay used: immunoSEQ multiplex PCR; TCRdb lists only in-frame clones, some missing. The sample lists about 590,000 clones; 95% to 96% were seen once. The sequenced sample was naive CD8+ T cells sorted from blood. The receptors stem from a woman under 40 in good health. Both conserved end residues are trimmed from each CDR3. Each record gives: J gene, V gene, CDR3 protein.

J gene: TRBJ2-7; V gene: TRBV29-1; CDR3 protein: SGSGQDYEQY
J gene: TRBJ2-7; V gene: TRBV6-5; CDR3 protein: ASSRLADVYEQY
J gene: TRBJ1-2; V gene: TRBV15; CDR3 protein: ATSLRDSFFYGYT
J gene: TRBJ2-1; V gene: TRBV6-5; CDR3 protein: ASSYSGSRNEQF
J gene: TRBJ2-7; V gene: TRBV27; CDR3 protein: ASSLSANHEQY
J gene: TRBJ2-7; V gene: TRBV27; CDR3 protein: ASGFGSYEQY
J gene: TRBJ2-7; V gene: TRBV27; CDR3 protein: ASSSPSRDGAYEQY
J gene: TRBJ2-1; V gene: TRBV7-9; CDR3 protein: ASSSIGTSGNNEQF
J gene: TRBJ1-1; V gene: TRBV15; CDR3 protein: ATSKTKGVRTEAF
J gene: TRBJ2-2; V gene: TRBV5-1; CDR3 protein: ASSLVASGRASTGELF
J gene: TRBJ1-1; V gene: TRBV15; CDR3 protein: ATSRDRTMTLEEPEAF
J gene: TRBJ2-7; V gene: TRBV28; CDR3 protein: ASKSGEQY